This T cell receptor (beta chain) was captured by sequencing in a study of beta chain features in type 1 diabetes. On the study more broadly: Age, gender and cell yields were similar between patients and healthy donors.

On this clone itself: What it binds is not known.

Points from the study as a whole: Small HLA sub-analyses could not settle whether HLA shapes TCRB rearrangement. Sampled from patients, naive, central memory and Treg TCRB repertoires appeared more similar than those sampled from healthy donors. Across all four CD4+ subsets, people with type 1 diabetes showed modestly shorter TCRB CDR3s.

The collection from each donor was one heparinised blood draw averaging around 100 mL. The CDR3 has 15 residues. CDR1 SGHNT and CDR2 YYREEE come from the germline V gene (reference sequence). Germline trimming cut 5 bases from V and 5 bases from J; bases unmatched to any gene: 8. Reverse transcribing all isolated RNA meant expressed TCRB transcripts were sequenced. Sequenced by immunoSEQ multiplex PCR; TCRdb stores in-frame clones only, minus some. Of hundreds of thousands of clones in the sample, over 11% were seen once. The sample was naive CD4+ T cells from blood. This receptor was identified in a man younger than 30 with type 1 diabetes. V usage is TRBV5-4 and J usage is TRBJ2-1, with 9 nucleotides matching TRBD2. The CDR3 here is CASSFSSGANNEQFF. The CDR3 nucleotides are TGTGCCAGCAGTTTCTCTAGCGGGGCAAACAATGAGCAGTTCTTC.